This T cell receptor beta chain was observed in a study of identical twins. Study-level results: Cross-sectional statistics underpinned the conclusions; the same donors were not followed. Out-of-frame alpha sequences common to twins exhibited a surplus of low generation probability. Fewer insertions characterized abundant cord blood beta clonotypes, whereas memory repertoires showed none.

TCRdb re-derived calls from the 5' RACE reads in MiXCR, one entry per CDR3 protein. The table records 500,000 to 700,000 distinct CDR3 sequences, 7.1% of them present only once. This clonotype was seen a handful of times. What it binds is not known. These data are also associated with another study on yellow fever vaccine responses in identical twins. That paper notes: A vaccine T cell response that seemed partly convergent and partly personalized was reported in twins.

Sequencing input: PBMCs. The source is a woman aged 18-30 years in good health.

The CDR3 nucleotides are TGTGCCAGCAGTACCGGACAGGGACATCAGCCCCAGCATTTT. This sequence encodes CASSTGQGHQPQHF. The chain is built from TRBV28 and TRBJ1-5, with 8 bases that match TRBD1. CDR1 MDHEN and CDR2 SYDVKM come from the germline V gene. The V gene end was trimmed by 5 bases and the J gene end by 5 bases; junction bases not matched to a gene: 5. The CDR3 is made up of 14 amino acids.